Listed below are T cell receptor beta chains from one sample, sequenced in a study of a mutant IDH1 vaccine in newly diagnosed glioma. These TCRs' antigens remain unknown. Libraries were prepared by immunoSEQ multiplex PCR; TCRdb keeps only in-frame clonotypes and omits some of them. The sample includes around 54,000 clones, approximately 87% of them seen just once. The sequenced sample was PBMCs, obtained from a glioma patient whose treatment included an IDH1 peptide vaccine. Receptors originate from a man aged 35 to 55 with glioma. The CDR3 runs from the conserved cysteine through the conserved F or W. The D gene is left open where the match is weak. Clone size is not always given. Where it is, it says once, few, many or a class for expanded clones.

cdr3_nt,cdr3_aa,d_call,clone_size,v_call,cdr3_length,j_call
TGCGCCAGCAGCCAAGATCCCAGCGGGAGTTCGAGTGAAGATACGCAGTATTTT,CASSQDPSGSSSEDTQYF,TRBD2,NA,TRBV4-1,18,TRBJ2-3
TGTGCCAGTAGTATGTCTTGGTTTGTCCAGGGTGGGAAAGAGACCCAGTACTTC,CASSMSWFVQGGKETQYF,NA,NA,TRBV19,18,TRBJ2-5
TGTGCCAGCATCCCGCGGGACCACTCTGGAAACACCATATATTTT,CASIPRDHSGNTIYF,NA,NA,TRBV2,15,TRBJ1-3
TGTGCCAGCAGCTTAGATGTGGCAGGGAATTTGCACGAGCAGTACTTC,CASSLDVAGNLHEQYF,NA,NA,TRBV7-6,16,TRBJ2-7
TGCGCCAGCAGCCAAGAACCCCTAGCGGGGACCTACGAGCAGTACTTC,CASSQEPLAGTYEQYF,TRBD2,NA,TRBV4-3,16,TRBJ2-7
TGTGCCAGCAGTCCGGGACTAGCCCACAATGAGCAGTTCTTC,CASSPGLAHNEQFF,TRBD2,NA,TRBV28,14,TRBJ2-1
TGCGCCAGCAGCTTGGTGGCAGGGAACACTGAAGCTTTCTTT,CASSLVAGNTEAFF,NA,NA,TRBV5-1,14,TRBJ1-1
TGTGCCAGCAGCTTAGGGGGGCAGAGCTCCTACGAGCAGTACTTC,CASSLGGQSSYEQYF,NA,NA,TRBV7-6,15,TRBJ2-7
TGTGCCATCAGTCCAGGGGTAGGGACAGGAGGAAACACCATATATTTT,CAISPGVGTGGNTIYF,TRBD1,NA,TRBV10-3,16,TRBJ1-3
TGTGCCAGCAGTTACCCCTCTCCGGGGGCGAACAATGAGCAGTTCTTC,CASSYPSPGANNEQFF,NA,NA,TRBV6-6,16,TRBJ2-1
TGTGCCAGCAGTCCCCAGGGAACCTATGGCTACACCTTC,CASSPQGTYGYTF,NA,NA,TRBV6-5,13,TRBJ1-2
TGTGCCAGCAGCTGTCGACAGGGTCGGAACGAGCAGTACTTC,CASSCRQGRNEQYF,NA,NA,TRBV12-1,14,TRBJ2-7
TGTGCCAGCAGCTTAGCGGGACCGGAGACCCAGTACTTC,CASSLAGPETQYF,NA,NA,TRBV7-8,13,TRBJ2-5
TGTGCCAGCAGCTTGGATGTAGCGGGATACACCGGGGAGCTGTTTTTT,CASSLDVAGYTGELFF,TRBD2,NA,TRBV5-6,16,TRBJ2-2
TGCGCCAGCACCCCTCAACGGGACTACGAGCAGTACTTC,CASTPQRDYEQYF,NA,NA,TRBV10-1,13,TRBJ2-7
TGTGCCAGCAGCAGCGTCGTAAGGGGTGAGCAGTTCTTC,CASSSVVRGEQFF,NA,NA,TRBV6-5,13,TRBJ2-1
TGTGCCAGCTCACTCAACGGGGGCTACACCTTC,CASSLNGGYTF,NA,NA,TRBV18,11,TRBJ1-2
TGTGCCAGCAGCTTACCGGGGGAGCAGTACTTC,CASSLPGEQYF,NA,NA,TRBV7-2,11,TRBJ2-7
TGTGCCAGCAGTGAGGGCTCAGGGGTTAGTGAAAAACTGTTTTTT,CASSEGSGVSEKLFF,NA,NA,TRBV25-1,15,TRBJ1-4
TGCGCCAGCAGCCCCGCCCCCGGGAACACCGGGGAGCTGTTTTTT,CASSPAPGNTGELFF,NA,NA,TRBV5-1,15,TRBJ2-2
TGTGCCAGTAGCCCTGGAGGGACCAAAAACATTCAGTACTTC,CASSPGGTKNIQYF,NA,NA,TRBV19,14,TRBJ2-4
TGCGCCAGCAGCCCTGGACAGGTGAGCTCCTACGAGCAGTACTTC,CASSPGQVSSYEQYF,TRBD1,NA,TRBV5-1,15,TRBJ2-7
TGTGCCAGAAGCCACACTCGGGCCACCAGCTCCTACGAGCAGTACTTC,CARSHTRATSSYEQYF,NA,NA,TRBV5-3,16,TRBJ2-7
TGTGCCAGCAGCTTAGTCCGGACTAGCGGGAGTAAGTACTACGAGCAGTACTTC,CASSLVRTSGSKYYEQYF,TRBD2,few,TRBV7-2,18,TRBJ2-7
TGTGCCAGCAGTTACGGACTAGCGGGTGGGTTGAGTGAGCAGTTCTTC,CASSYGLAGGLSEQFF,TRBD2,NA,TRBV6-5,16,TRBJ2-1
TGTGCCACCTCGCCCCAGGGTATCACTGAAGCTTTCTTT,CATSPQGITEAFF,NA,NA,TRBV19,13,TRBJ1-1
TGTGCCAGCAGCTTCCGGGACAAAAACACCGGGGAGCTGTTTTTT,CASSFRDKNTGELFF,NA,NA,TRBV5-6,15,TRBJ2-2
TGTGCCAGCAGTAGTTTACGGGGGGACAGCCTTGGGCAGCCCCAGCATTTT,CASSSLRGDSLGQPQHF,TRBD1,few,TRBV28,17,TRBJ1-5
TGTGCCAGCAGCCGCGAGGGGGCCCGGGAGCAGTTCTTC,CASSREGAREQFF,TRBD1,NA,TRBV6-6,13,TRBJ2-1
TGTGCCAGCAGTTATCCGGGACTAGTCGGCTACGAGCAGTACTTC,CASSYPGLVGYEQYF,TRBD2,NA,TRBV28,15,TRBJ2-7
TGTGCCAGCAGTTCGGGAGGATCAGTTACTGAAGCTTTCTTT,CASSSGGSVTEAFF,NA,NA,TRBV6-5,14,TRBJ1-1
TGCGCCAGCAGCTATTTGGAAGACTACGAGCAGTACTTC,CASSYLEDYEQYF,NA,once,TRBV5-1,13,TRBJ2-7
TGTGCCAGCAGCGTAGTTGGTTCGGGACCGACCTCTGGAAACACCATATATTTT,CASSVVGSGPTSGNTIYF,NA,NA,TRBV9,18,TRBJ1-3
TGTGCCAGCAGCTTAGTAGGGGTTCGGGGCGAGCAGTACTTC,CASSLVGVRGEQYF,NA,NA,TRBV7-8,14,TRBJ2-7
TGTGCCAGCAGCCTCTATGGCTACACCTTC,CASSLYGYTF,NA,NA,TRBV28,10,TRBJ1-2
TGTGCCAGCTCACCGGCAGCCACGAACACTGAAGCTTTCTTT,CASSPAATNTEAFF,NA,once,TRBV18,14,TRBJ1-1
TGTGCCAGCAGCTCCACGGGGGCTCAAGAGACCCAGTACTTC,CASSSTGAQETQYF,NA,NA,TRBV5-4,14,TRBJ2-5
TGTGCCAGCAGTTTGGGGGACAGGGAAAATCAGCCCCAGCATTTT,CASSLGDRENQPQHF,TRBD1,NA,TRBV28,15,TRBJ1-5
TGTGCCAGCAGAACAACGGCTTTGAACACCGGGGAGCTGTTTTTT,CASRTTALNTGELFF,NA,NA,TRBV6-4,15,TRBJ2-2
TGCGCCAGCAGCCAGCCCGGCTATGAGCAGTTCTTC,CASSQPGYEQFF,NA,NA,TRBV4-1,12,TRBJ2-1
TGTGCCAGCGCCGGGACTTACCCACGGGATACCGGGGAGCTGTTTTTT,CASAGTYPRDTGELFF,NA,NA,TRBV13,16,TRBJ2-2
TGTGCCAGCAGACCACCCGGGATCCTTGGCTACACCTTC,CASRPPGILGYTF,NA,NA,TRBV27,13,TRBJ1-2
TGTGCCAGCTCACCAGGAAGGGATCAGCCCCAGCATTTT,CASSPGRDQPQHF,NA,NA,TRBV18,13,TRBJ1-5
TGCGCCAGCGAGCCCTCCGGGACAGGCTTATATGGCTACACCTTC,CASEPSGTGLYGYTF,TRBD1,NA,TRBV19,15,TRBJ1-2
TGTGCCAGCAGCCCGACGATCTTAGCCAAAAACATTCAGTACTTC,CASSPTILAKNIQYF,NA,NA,TRBV6-7,15,TRBJ2-4
TGTGCCAGCAGCCACCAGACGGCGCGTAACACCGGGGAGCTGTTTTTT,CASSHQTARNTGELFF,NA,NA,TRBV5-6,16,TRBJ2-2
TGTGCCAGTACCGTGGACAGGGAGGCCGGGGAGCTGTTTTTT,CASTVDREAGELFF,TRBD1,NA,TRBV19,14,TRBJ2-2
TGTGCCAGCAGTGTAGGGCACACTGAAGCTTTCTTT,CASSVGHTEAFF,NA,NA,TRBV6-1,12,TRBJ1-1
TGTGCCAGTACCAAAGGGGGACTAGTGACCGGGGAGCTGTTTTTT,CASTKGGLVTGELFF,TRBD2,NA,TRBV19,15,TRBJ2-2
TGTGCCAGCAGCTTAGGCCGGTTTAGGGGGCCCCAGCATTTT,CASSLGRFRGPQHF,NA,NA,TRBV13,14,TRBJ1-5
TGTGCCAGCAGTGACTCGAACAGGGGAACTGAAGCTTTCTTT,CASSDSNRGTEAFF,TRBD1,few,TRBV6-4,14,TRBJ1-1
TGTGCCAGCAGTTTATCTTTAGGATTCTACGAGCAGTACTTC,CASSLSLGFYEQYF,NA,NA,TRBV27,14,TRBJ2-7
TGTGCCAGCCGATCGCTGGGACGGCCCGGAGGTGACACTGAAGCTTTCTTT,CASRSLGRPGGDTEAFF,NA,NA,TRBV28,17,TRBJ1-1
TGTGCCACCAGCAGAGGGACAGGGGGGCGCACCCAGAACACCATATATTTT,CATSRGTGGRTQNTIYF,TRBD1,NA,TRBV15,17,TRBJ1-3